The clone carrying this TCR beta chain has a handful of counts. Separate cDNA molecules received unique molecular identifiers, which the library attached to them. From the RACE reads, TCRdb called clonotypes with MiXCR, one entry per CDR3 protein. The sample carries about 190,000 distinct CDR3 sequences, more than 20% recorded once. Time point denoted: patch test 3, about 24 weeks after DPC sensitization. Treatment of the sample: therapeutic diphenylcyclopropenone sensitization with weekly scalp DPC. Looked up from germline, CDR1 is MNHEY and CDR2 is SVGAGI. Trimming at V came to 8 bases and at J to 2 bases, leaving 5 bases not matched to a gene. CDR3 length: 13 amino acids. This sample is part of a study of human T cells and chemical hapten exposure.

The material sequenced was whole blood, taken in connection with sensitization to the hapten diphenylcyclopropenone (DPC). This rearrangement joins TRBV6-5 to TRBJ2-7, with 8 nucleotides matching TRBD1. The origin of this receptor is a woman aged 40 to 55 with alopecia areata. Some clones in this sample may be carry-over from other donors' samples. The CDR3 is CASGQGLAYEQYF. The CDR3 DNA follows: TGTGCCAGCGGACAGGGTTTAGCCTACGAGCAGTACTTC.